A single sample is the source of the 24 T cell receptor beta chains below, sequenced in a study of T-cell reconstitution after alpha-beta-depleted transplantation in children. The TCRbeta library was prepared with unique molecular identifiers. One entry per CDR3 protein results from TCRdb running MiXCR on the PCR reads. In the table there are hundreds of thousands of distinct CDR3 sequences, roughly 25% of which are singletons. The input for sequencing was PBMCs, mostly from graft donor cells, taken 360 days after TCRalphabeta/CD19-depleted stem cell transplant. All receptors derive from a female patient aged 2 to 10 who had a stem cell transplant for congenital amegakaryocytic thrombocytopenia, so the T cells may come from the graft donor.

This clonotype has at least ten counts. The CDR3 region has the DNA TGTGCCAGCAGCTTTATCAACGGTAATGGCTACACCTTC. Amino acids: CASSFINGNGYTF. The rearrangement links TRBV5-6 to TRBJ1-2; D not certain. V lost 2 bases, J lost 6 bases, and 11 bases lay in between. Germline assignment: CDR1 SGHDT and CDR2 YYEEEE. This CDR3 is built from 13 residues.

Only a few counts were recorded for this clonotype. The chain has TRBV14 and TRBJ2-7, with TRBD1 matching 8 bases. Looked up from germline, CDR1 is SGHDN and CDR2 is FVKESK. The length of the CDR3 is 16 residues. V lost 0 bases to trimming and J lost 2 bases; unmatched junction nucleotides: 6. The CDR3 region has the DNA TGTGCCAGCAGCCAAGATTTGGGGACAGGAGCCTACGAGCAGTACTTC. Translating it yields CASSQDLGTGAYEQYF.

The chain employs TRBV10-3 and TRBJ2-3, with TRBD2 matching over 8 bases. The germline V gene has CDR1 ENHRY and CDR2 SYGVKD. CDR3 length: 15 residues. The trim removed 6 bases at V and 4 bases at J, leaving 9 bases unmatched. As DNA, the CDR3 is TGTGCCATCAGGGAGCGGGAGATTAAGGCAGATACGCAGTATTTT. Translation gives CAIREREIKADTQYF.

This chain connects TRBV5-5 to TRBJ2-7; D is undetermined. Per the germline V gene, CDR1 is SGHKS and CDR2 is YYEKEE (reference sequence). The length of the CDR3 is 14 residues. The V gene lost 4 bases and the J gene lost 6 bases, with 17 bases spanning the gap. CDR3 nucleotide sequence: TGTGCCAGCAGCCGGCAATCAGCTCGTGGCGAGCAGTACTTC. Amino acid sequence: CASSRQSARGEQYF.

On this clonotype itself: At one boundary the junction diverges from the germline segment, which might be a read error. The chain has TRBV30 and TRBJ2-7; D perhaps matches TRBD1 (7 bases). Germline V lookup: CDR1 GTSNPN, CDR2 SVGIG (reference sequence). This CDR3 is 11 amino acids long. CDR3 sequence reads: CAWSVQGRGDF. The DNA of the CDR3 is TGTGCCTGGAGTGTACAGGGCAGGGGGGACTTC.

This clonotype has only a few counts. The chain combines TRBV7-2 with TRBJ2-1; possibly TRBD1 or TRBD2 for D (5 bases each). The length of the CDR3 is 13 residues. Deletions cut 0 bases from V and 10 bases from J, with 10 bases between. Germline V gene sequence: CDR1 SGHTA, CDR2 FQGNSA. CDR3 amino acids: CASSLAYEGEQFF. DNA of the CDR3: TGTGCCAGCAGCTTAGCTTACGAGGGGGAGCAGTTCTTC.

This clonotype showed up just once. The chain uses TRBV3-1 and TRBJ2-4; 7 nucleotides match TRBD2. This CDR3 has 18 residues. Germline V lookup: CDR1 LGHDT, CDR2 YNNKEL (reference sequence). The V gene end was trimmed by 8 bases and the J gene end by 5 bases; junction bases not matched to a gene: 21. The CDR3 DNA is TGTGCCAGCGGGATCTCCTTTGGGCGGGGGAAGAGGGAAAACATTCAGTACTTC. Translation gives CASGISFGRGKRENIQYF.

This clonotype was observed at least ten times. J is TRBJ1-1 and V is TRBV5-1, with D maybe TRBD1 (6 bases). The CDR3 length is 17 residues. With 3 bases removed from V and 8 bases from J, the gap between germline ends came to 26 bases. Germline V gene lookup returns CDR1 SGHRS and CDR2 YFSETQ. The CDR3 reads CASSSDPGDPAFLEAFF. Written as DNA, the CDR3 is TGCGCCAGCAGCTCAGACCCAGGGGATCCCGCCTTTTTGGAAGCTTTCTTT. The variable domain in full, completed from reference TRBV5-1 and TRBJ1-1, reads KAGVTQTPRYLIKTRGQQVTLSCSPISGHRSVSWYQQTPGQGLQFLFEYFSETQRNKGNFPGRFSGRQFSNSRSEMNVSTLELGDSALYLCASSSDPGDPAFLEAFFGQGTRLTVV.

This clonotype has only a few counts. The CDR3 sequence: CASSRHGTEAFF. CDR3 DNA: TGTGCCAGCAGCCGCCATGGCACTGAAGCTTTCTTT. This rearrangement joins TRBV3-1 to TRBJ1-1; D uncertain. Germline CDR1 reads LGHDT; CDR2 reads YNNKEL (reference sequence). The CDR3 spans 12 residues. V lost 4 bases to trimming and J lost 4 bases, with 7 bases between them.

There are a few counts of this clonotype. This rearrangement joins TRBV5-1 to TRBJ2-2; D unclear. This CDR3 spans 17 amino acids. CDR1 is SGHRS and CDR2 is YFSETQ in the germline V gene. V was pared by 0 bases and J by 5 bases, with 17 bases between. CDR3 coding DNA: TGCGCCAGCAGCTTGGATGGGTATTCGCTGAGTACCGGGGAGCTGTTTTTT. It specifies CASSLDGYSLSTGELFF.

The genes are TRBV29-1 and TRBJ2-1, with D uncertain. Trimming stripped 1 base from V and 3 bases from J, with 7 bases between. The germline V gene encodes CDR1 SQVTM and CDR2 ANQGSEA. CDR3 length: 13 amino acids. The CDR3 DNA reads as TGCAGCGTTGAAGGGTGGAGCTACAATGAGCAGTTCTTC. Amino acids: CSVEGWSYNEQFF.

The chain employs TRBV20-1 and TRBJ2-3; 7 bases are shared with TRBD1. The junction had 7 bases not matched to a gene; V was cut back by 5 bases and J by 2 bases. CDR3 size: 14 residues. Germline V gene lookup returns CDR1 DFQATT and CDR2 SNEGSKA (reference sequence). Written as DNA, the CDR3 is TGCAGTGCTGTAAACGACAGGGTCACAGATACGCAGTATTTT. It encodes CSAVNDRVTDTQYF.

This clonotype was recorded at least ten times. The rearrangement uses TRBV4-2 and TRBJ1-3, with D unresolved. This CDR3 region has 15 residues. The germline V gene has CDR1 LGHNA and CDR2 YNFKEQ. V was pared by 0 bases and J by 0 bases, with 6 bases between. The CDR3 loop reads CASSQEWSSGNTIYF. For the CDR3, the DNA is TGTGCCAGCAGCCAAGAATGGAGCTCTGGAAACACCATATATTTT.

This clonotype was counted ten times or more. The chain joins TRBV12-3 or TRBV12-4 to TRBJ2-1, with TRBD2 matching 9 bases. With 5 bases clipped from V and 4 bases from J, the junction kept 6 bases outside the gene matches. The CDR3 runs 15 residues. CDR3 sequence reads: CASSTHSGGYNEQFF. The CDR3 region has the DNA TGTGCCAGCAGTACCCATAGCGGGGGTTACAATGAGCAGTTCTTC.

In its sample, this clonotype was seen many times. The chain combines TRBV4-1 with TRBJ2-7; a possible D gene is TRBD1 (5 bases). V lost 1 base to trimming and J lost 5 bases, with 12 bases between them. CDR1 and CDR2 (germline): MGHRA, YSYEKL. CDR3 length equals 14 residues. This CDR3 reads CASSQVQGIHEQYF. For the CDR3, the DNA is TGCGCCAGCAGCCAAGTTCAGGGAATCCACGAGCAGTACTTC.

The chain recombines TRBV20-1 with TRBJ2-1; 11 bases line up with TRBD2. The trim removed 6 bases at V and 2 bases at J, leaving 3 bases unmatched. Germline V CDR1 and CDR2: DFQATT, SNEGSKA (reference sequence). The CDR3 is 14 residues long. The CDR3 protein is CSALAGGTYNEQFF. As DNA, the CDR3 is TGCAGTGCCCTAGCGGGAGGAACCTACAATGAGCAGTTCTTC.

This clonotype occurred many times. The chain joins TRBV11-2 to TRBJ2-3; D remains ambiguous. CDR1 and CDR2 (germline): SGHAT, FQNNGV. Trimming removed 5 bases at V and 1 base at J, with 13 bases between. The CDR3 is 15 amino acids. The CDR3 DNA reads as TGTGCCAGCAGCCCGATCCCCGGAGGCACAGATACGCAGTATTTT. It yields the protein CASSPIPGGTDTQYF.

This clonotype appeared a few times. The J gene is TRBJ2-3, the V gene TRBV30; D uncertain. The CDR3 is 15 residues long. Germline V gene data show CDR1 as GTSNPN and CDR2 as SVGIG (reference sequence). The V gene lost 3 bases and the J gene lost 1 base, with 14 bases spanning the gap. CDR3 in DNA: TGTGCCTGGAGCGCGACATCTCCCCGCACAGATACGCAGTATTTT. Its protein is CAWSATSPRTDTQYF.

This clonotype was seen a few times. The rearrangement links TRBV6-2 or TRBV6-3 to TRBJ2-1, with TRBD2 as a possible D gene (5 bases). Germline V CDR1 and CDR2: MNHEY, SVGEGT. This CDR3 has 14 amino acids. The V end lost 8 bases, the J end lost 7 bases, and 18 bases lay between the germline ends. Here the CDR3 reads CASLDSGSLNEQFF. Here the CDR3 DNA reads TGTGCCAGCCTCGATTCGGGGTCTCTTAATGAGCAGTTCTTC.

The V gene is TRBV3-1, the J gene TRBJ2-7; 10 nucleotides agree with TRBD1. Looked up from germline, CDR1 is LGHDT and CDR2 is YNNKEL (reference sequence). The CDR3 totals 16 residues. V was pared by 1 base and J by 1 base, with 4 bases of the junction left unmatched. CDR3 sequence reads: CASSQGGTGVSYEQYF. DNA of the CDR3: TGTGCCAGCAGCCAAGGTGGGACAGGGGTTTCCTACGAGCAGTACTTC.

This clonotype showed up many times. Mismatch with germline at one junction end may stem from a read error. The chain combines TRBV7-9 with TRBJ2-7; D ambiguous. Germline loops: CDR1 SEHNR, CDR2 FQNEAQ (reference sequence). The CDR3 contains 12 residues. CDR3 sequence: CASSLGSYEQYF. The CDR3, as DNA: TGCGCCAGCAGCTTGGGGTCCTACGAGCAGTACTTC. Full variable domain (remainder filled in from reference TRBV7-9 and TRBJ2-7): DTGVSQNPRHKITKRGQNVTFRCDPISEHNRLYWYRQTLGQGPEFLTYFQNEAQLEKSRLLSDRFSAERPKGSFSTLEIQRTEQGDSAMYLCASSLGSYEQYFGPGTRLTVT.

This clonotype occurred a few times. The rearrangement links TRBV6-5 to TRBJ1-4; D gene ambiguous. Germline V gene data show CDR1 as MNHEY and CDR2 as SVGAGI. Between the trimmed V and J ends, which lost 2 bases and 3 bases, there was a span of 10 bases. CDR3 size: 15 residues. CDR3 nucleotides: TGTGCCAGCAGTTACGTGTCGGGCTCTAATGAAAAACTGTTTTTT. It translates to CASSYVSGSNEKLFF.

This clonotype was seen only a few times. As DNA, the CDR3 is TGCGCCAGCAGCATCGGGAACTCCGCTAGCACAGATACGCAGTATTTT. It is translated as CASSIGNSASTDTQYF. The V gene is TRBV5-1, the J gene TRBJ2-3; possibly TRBD2 for D (5 bases). From germline, CDR1 is SGHRS and CDR2 YFSETQ. This CDR3 spans 16 amino acids. V was trimmed by 4 bases and J by 0 bases, leaving 15 bases between them.

This clonotype showed up just a few times. V and J are TRBV20-1 and TRBJ2-1; 10 nucleotides match TRBD2. J lost 9 bases, V lost 4 bases, and 6 bases had no gene match. Germline V lookup: CDR1 DFQATT, CDR2 SNEGSKA (reference sequence). The CDR3 is made up of 13 amino acids. CDR3 coding DNA: TGCAGTGCTACCGGGACTAGCGTTGGTGAGCAGTTCTTC. Its translation is CSATGTSVGEQFF.